The 22 T cell receptor beta chains presented below share a single source sample, sequenced in a study of T cells in Graves' hyperthyroidism and ophthalmopathy (dated 2019 in TCRdb). Library construction relied on multiplex PCR. Sequencer: Illumina HiSeq 2000. The TCR beta CDR3 regions were amplified from the RNA transcripts. A first-round RT-PCR of the TCR CDR3 used the HTBI primer set with the Qiagen OneStep RT-PCR kit. TCRdb reprocessed the public reads (quality trimming at Q25 with fastp, clone calling with MiXCR) and kept in-frame beta chains. Rows with a matching CDR3 protein are joined into one entry that keeps the most common DNA and genes. A total of some 530,000 distinct CDR3 sequences appear in this sample, about 22% of them only once. The ten largest clones take up less than 65% of the sample. The sequencing sample was made of blood. The receptors here all came from a woman aged 70-85 years with Graves' ophthalmopathy.

This clonotype was seen more than once but under ten times. The chain links TRBV24-1 to TRBJ2-3; perhaps TRBD2 as D (6 bases). Germline V CDR1 and CDR2: KGHDR, SFDVKD. Trimming pared 7 bases from V and 4 bases from J, leaving 11 bases between. The CDR3 length is 13 residues. Written as DNA, the CDR3 is TGTGCCACCAGCCTATCGGGGGCAGATACGCAGTATTTT. It codes for CATSLSGADTQYF.

This clonotype was seen a few times. This chain connects TRBV20-1 to TRBJ2-1; a possible D gene is TRBD1 (6 bases). Germline CDR1 and CDR2: DFQATT and SNEGSKA (reference sequence). Trimming pared 5 bases from V and 5 bases from J, leaving 25 bases between. The CDR3 runs to 17 residues. The CDR3 reads CSALLPWGQPSDNEQFF. The CDR3 coding sequence is TGCAGTGCTCTATTACCCTGGGGACAACCGTCCGACAATGAGCAGTTCTTC.

This chain connects TRBV5-1 to TRBJ1-4; 7 bases map to TRBD1. Germline V CDR1 and CDR2: SGHRS, YFSETQ. The CDR3 is 15 residues long. The V segment lost 0 bases and the J segment 6 bases; nucleotides outside the gene matches: 5. The CDR3 nucleotides read TGCGCCAGCAGCTTGGGGACAGGCCCCCATGAAAAACTGTTTTTT. It codes for CASSLGTGPHEKLFF. Using reference TRBV5-1 and TRBJ1-4 for the parts outside the CDR3, the full variable domain is KAGVTQTPRYLIKTRGQQVTLSCSPISGHRSVSWYQQTPGQGLQFLFEYFSETQRNKGNFPGRFSGRQFSNSRSEMNVSTLELGDSALYLCASSLGTGPHEKLFFGSGTQLSVL.

The table lists this clonotype with a few counts. The chain joins TRBV19 to TRBJ2-1, with 14 bases that match TRBD2. The CDR3 loop spans 17 amino acids. Germline V gene data show CDR1 as LNHDA and CDR2 as SQIVND (reference sequence). J lost 8 bases, V lost 4 bases, and 10 bases had no gene match. The CDR3 DNA reads as TGTGCCAGTAGTACCCGACTAGCGGGAGGGCCTGTCTATGAGCAGTTCTTC. As protein: CASSTRLAGGPVYEQFF.

This clonotype occurred a few times. This CDR3 reads CSASLAGVSDTQYF. The CDR3 DNA sequence: TGCAGTGCTAGTTTAGCGGGAGTGTCAGATACGCAGTATTTT. The chain combines TRBV20-1 with TRBJ2-3; TRBD2 aligns across 9 bases. J was trimmed by 4 bases and V by 3 bases; bases with no gene match: 5. Germline values: CDR1 DFQATT, CDR2 SNEGSKA (reference sequence). CDR3 size: 14 residues.

This clonotype appeared a few times. The rearrangement uses TRBV3-1 and TRBJ1-2; a weak D match, TRBD1 (6 bases). Germline-derived CDR1 and CDR2 are LGHDT and YNNKEL (reference sequence). V was shortened by 4 bases and J by 8 bases, with 17 bases between the two germline ends. CDR3 length equals 14 residues. Here the CDR3 reads CASSPMWGGAGYTF. Here the CDR3 DNA reads TGTGCCAGCAGCCCGATGTGGGGGGGCGCAGGCTACACCTTC.

This CDR3 is CASSFLAGEYNEQFF. In DNA, the CDR3 is TGTGCCAGCAGCTTCTTAGCGGGAGAATACAATGAGCAGTTCTTC. The chain is built from TRBV6-1 and TRBJ2-1; 9 bases are a match to TRBD2. Germline V gene lookup returns CDR1 MNHNS and CDR2 SASEGT. Trimming took 6 bases from V and 4 from J; bases not matched to a gene: 7. The CDR3 contains 15 residues.

This clonotype was counted ten times or more. The chain combines TRBV11-1 with TRBJ2-5, with no clear D. The CDR3 contains 14 residues. Between the trimmed V and J ends, which lost 3 bases and 1 base, there was a span of 9 bases. Per the germline V gene, CDR1 is SGHAT and CDR2 is FQDESV (reference sequence). CDR3 sequence: CASSFGDAQETQYF. The DNA for the CDR3 is TGTGCCAGCAGCTTTGGTGACGCCCAAGAGACCCAGTACTTC.

V gene TRBV30 combines with J gene TRBJ2-3, with D possibly matching TRBD2 (6 bases). The V gene's germline CDR1 is GTSNPN and CDR2 SVGIG (reference sequence). CDR3 length: 16 residues. Trimming removed 0 bases from V and 1 base from J, with 14 bases in between. CDR3 region: CAWSVRREERTDTQYF. In nucleotides, the CDR3 is TGTGCCTGGAGTGTAAGGAGGGAGGAGCGCACAGATACGCAGTATTTT.

This clonotype was counted between two and nine times. The chain links TRBV3-1 to TRBJ2-7, with D perhaps TRBD2 (5 bases). The CDR3 covers 12 residues. Trimming removed 8 bases at V and 5 bases at J, with 13 bases between. Germline CDR1 LGHDT, CDR2 YNNKEL (reference sequence). The CDR3: CASEGARNEQYF. The CDR3 DNA reads as TGTGCCAGCGAGGGAGCTCGGAACGAGCAGTACTTC.

This chain links TRBV7-3 with TRBJ2-5, with D perhaps TRBD1 or TRBD2 (6 bases each). The germline V gene has CDR1 SGHTA and CDR2 FQGTGA. CDR3 length: 15 residues. The V gene lost 3 bases and the J gene lost 3 bases, with 14 bases spanning the gap. The DNA of the CDR3 is TGTGCCAGCAGCTTTGGGGGGCAGGAGAAAGAGACCCAGTACTTC. Translation: CASSFGGQEKETQYF.

This clonotype was seen ten or more times. This chain links TRBV2 with TRBJ2-7; D gene uncertain. Per germline, CDR1 SNHLY and CDR2 FYNNEI. The CDR3 is made up of 12 amino acids. V shed 6 bases and J shed 1 base, with 7 bases lying between them. CDR3: CASRVGSYEQYF. CDR3 coding DNA: TGTGCCAGCAGGGTGGGGTCCTACGAGCAGTACTTC.

This clonotype was counted between two and nine times. The V gene is TRBV5-1, the J gene TRBJ1-1; no clear D. The CDR3 contains 14 residues. CDR1 and CDR2 (germline): SGHRS, YFSETQ. The V end was cut by 0 bases, the J end by 4 bases, with 10 bases between. CDR3 nucleotide sequence: TGCGCCAGCAGCTTGGACCCCGAGAGCACTGAAGCTTTCTTT. This codes for CASSLDPESTEAFF.

This clonotype was seen repeatedly, ten times or more. The V gene is TRBV18, the J gene TRBJ1-2, with TRBD1 identical over 7 bases. Germline V CDR1 and CDR2: KGHSH, LQKENI. The CDR3 consists of 13 residues. Germline trimming cut 3 bases from V and 8 bases from J; bases unmatched to any gene: 6. The CDR3 here is CASSPRTGDGYTF. As DNA, the CDR3 is TGTGCCAGCTCACCCCGCACAGGGGACGGCTACACCTTC.

This chain joins TRBV6-1 and TRBJ1-6; the match to TRBD1 covers 9 bases. The CDR3 is made up of 14 amino acids. The germline gives CDR1 MNHNS, CDR2 SASEGT. Losses at the gene ends were 6 bases for V and 10 bases for J; bases not matched to a gene: 7. The CDR3 here is CASRSGQGGSPLHF. For the CDR3, the DNA is TGTGCCAGCAGGTCGGGACAGGGTGGCTCACCCCTCCACTTT.

This clonotype was detected a few times. This rearrangement joins TRBV20-1 to TRBJ1-1, with 8 bases fitting TRBD1. The germline CDR1 and CDR2 sequences are DFQATT and SNEGSKA (reference sequence). V dropped 5 bases and J dropped 2; count of bases not matched to a gene: 4. The CDR3 has 13 residues. In DNA form, the CDR3 reads TGCAGTGCTGGACAGGGTAGCAACACTGAAGCTTTCTTT. Its protein product is CSAGQGSNTEAFF.

V is TRBV20-1 and J is TRBJ2-3; 9 bases agree with TRBD2. The CDR3 contains 13 residues. Germline V CDR1 and CDR2: DFQATT, SNEGSKA (reference sequence). J lost 4 bases, V lost 5 bases, and 4 bases had no gene match. The CDR3 sequence: CSAPRLAADTQYF. CDR3 nucleotide sequence: TGCAGTGCTCCCCGACTAGCGGCAGATACGCAGTATTTT.

J is TRBJ2-2 and V is TRBV7-9; the D is unclear. This CDR3 contains 13 residues. Trimming took off 2 bases at V and 4 bases at J, with 5 bases between the two ends. Germline V lookup: CDR1 SEHNR, CDR2 FQNEAQ (reference sequence). The CDR3 here is CASSLPATGELFF. Here the CDR3 DNA reads TGTGCCAGCAGCTTACCTGCCACCGGGGAGCTGTTTTTT.

The chain is built from TRBV7-3 and TRBJ2-1; TRBD2 is a possible D gene (6 bases). Germline CDR1 reads SGHTA; CDR2 reads FQGTGA. V was cut by 4 bases and J by 7 bases, with 11 bases left in between. The CDR3 loop spans 13 amino acids. The DNA for the CDR3 is TGTGCCAGCAGCTCGCTAGGGAGGAATGAGCAGTTCTTC. Protein product: CASSSLGRNEQFF.

J is TRBJ2-6 and V is TRBV5-8; TRBD1 agrees at 10 bases. The V gene's germline CDR1 is SGHTS and CDR2 YDEGEE. Trimming cost V 4 bases and J 2 bases; bases outside gene matches: 12. This CDR3 is built from 19 residues. The CDR3 spells CASSTDRGRGSTGANVLTF. In nucleotides, the CDR3 is TGTGCCAGCAGCACTGACAGGGGGCGAGGTAGCACTGGGGCCAACGTCCTGACTTTC.

The table lists this clonotype with a few counts. The CDR3 bases are TGCGCCAGCTCCCCGGCACTAGCGTCGAGAGAGACCCAGTACTTC. It yields the protein CASSPALASRETQYF. V gene TRBV5-1 combines with J gene TRBJ2-5, with 7 bases fitting TRBD2. The CDR3 has 15 amino acids. After removal of 7 bases from V and 4 bases from J, the junction contained 13 bases not matched to a gene. CDR1 and CDR2 (germline): SGHRS, YFSETQ. Full variable domain (missing parts from reference TRBV5-1 and TRBJ2-5): KAGVTQTPRYLIKTRGQQVTLSCSPISGHRSVSWYQQTPGQGLQFLFEYFSETQRNKGNFPGRFSGRQFSNSRSEMNVSTLELGDSALYLCASSPALASRETQYFGPGTRLLVL.

This clonotype was recorded many times. The chain is built from TRBV6-1 and TRBJ1-1; TRBD1 might be the D (6 bases). V was shortened by 5 bases and J by 8 bases, with 9 bases between the two germline ends. CDR3 length: 11 residues. Germline V gives CDR1 MNHNS, CDR2 SASEGT. The CDR3 DNA reads as TGTGCCAGCAGTCACGACAGGGAAGCTTTCTTT. Its translation is CASSHDREAFF.